This T cell receptor (beta chain) was retrieved from a study of cytomegalovirus exposure and HLA in healthy donors (dated by TCRdb to about 2017). With regard to the full study: An earlier analysis of several hundred of the donors reported approximately 300 Gb of sequence data and 95 million to 140 million unique TCR beta sequences obtained from some 170 million T cells. An early release that covered fewer than 800 HLA-typed donors contained about 300 gigabases of sequencing data and 65 million to 100 million unique TCR sequences. Of the roughly 420 genotyped donors, approximately 80% were placed in the genetic ancestry cluster associated with self-reported Caucasian donors. The study aimed to test whether signatures of past pathogen exposure could be identified by cataloging public T cell receptors. The T cell repertoires of under 700 subjects were profiled by immunosequencing and related to cytomegalovirus serostatus. A separate validation cohort of about 110 different subjects was used in addition to the approximately 610-subject first cohort. The study combined high-throughput TCR immunosequencing, statistical association of individual TCRs with disease status, and machine learning to predict cytomegalovirus infection status. To study patterns of TCR occurrence, a later analysis re-analyzed previously published TCR beta repertoires from more than 550 donors and added high-resolution HLA genotyping. The later analysis used no new phenotypic data to find candidate immune exposures, relying instead on TCR beta sequences and their occurrence across donors. To decide whether each TCR beta V gene segment behaved as functional or pseudogenic, an earlier analysis of fewer than 750 of the donors relied on high-throughput TCR beta sequencing. Donor age, sex, ethnicity and CMV serostatus were compiled together with the repertoire data. Genome-wide SNP genotypes for about three fifths of the 666 donors were used in a later genetic analysis, which treated that subset as a discovery cohort. All discovery cohort repertoires had been generated using a single sequencing platform. Both class I and class II loci were covered by HLA typing, at four-digit resolution. The number of donors typed differed by locus, with roughly 620-630 for A, B, C, DRB1 and DQB1, 522 for DQA1, 600 to 610 for DPA1, and around 430 for DPB1. Roughly 5 DR-DQ haplotypes were treated as single units for association and clustering because of strong linkage in the cohort. Among some 410 genotyped donors of the cohort, an average of around 220,000 unique TCR beta nucleotide sequences was sequenced per donor, of which about 20% were non-productive. Results and caveats for the whole study, not just this receptor: In vitro tests confirmed that three of the cytomegalovirus-associated TCR beta chains recognize cytomegalovirus antigens. Several of the top co-occurrence clusters appeared to be linked to parvovirus B19, influenza, CMV and Epstein-Barr virus, according to a later analysis. This cohort had only TCR beta chains sequenced, and the lack of alpha or paired-chain data limited which features could be detected. V-gene and J-gene trimming of TCR beta chains was associated with a missense DCLRE1C variant in a later genetic analysis, and the association was replicated in an independent cohort. The sequencing pipeline was judged likely to have produced a cluster of highly shared sequence variants as a technical artifact. In a later genetic analysis, fewer N-insertions in productive TCRs were reported among donors in an Asian-associated ancestry cluster than the approximately 670-donor mean. The 87-base-pair reads could not distinguish some IMGT-functional V segments, including TRBV6-2 and TRBV6-3, so those segments were excluded. A later analysis found that HLA-associated TCR beta chains were more clonally expanded and had lower generation probabilities than equally common non-associated chains. Cytomegalovirus status was reported to be diagnosed by the classifier with high specificity and sensitivity in both the original and validation cohorts. The study gave a list of some 150 TCR beta chains associated with cytomegalovirus. A later analysis found that TCR association rates varied across HLA loci, with DRB1 alleles showing the most associated TCRs and HLA-C alleles the fewest. In a later analysis, most CMV-associated TCR beta chains were found to appear HLA-restricted, with HLA associations seemingly driven largely by CMV exposure. Linkage disequilibrium might explain the correlated functional status among segregating V segments, but an unknown experimental factor could not be ruled out. For the cohort, immune exposure information was limited to CMV serostatus. Broadly in line with IMGT annotations, most TCR beta V segments showed up in productive rearrangements about 87% or about 30% of the time in an earlier analysis of several hundred of the donors. At a false discovery rate of 0.05, a later analysis linked fewer than 20,000 TCR beta sequences to specific HLA alleles. While some public TCRs were present in many individuals, most TCR sequences turned up only very rarely across donors. The earlier analysis of approximately 590 of the donors excluded seventeen rarely observed V segments, including chromosome 9 orphons, because counts were too low. The presence/absence analyses assumed that sequencing depth was roughly uniform across donors, and that assumption may not be true. Assigning TCR associations to individual alleles was difficult when HLA alleles, especially DR and DQ, strongly co-occurred. A further reported finding was that TCR beta sequences accurately predicted the HLA-A and HLA-B alleles for most subjects in the first cohort. Because HLA typing was missing for some donors at each locus, association tests included only the typed subset. The authors suggested that the approach could potentially be extended to other disease states and immunological phenotypes.

The CDR3 covers 17 residues, taking in both the cysteine and the phenylalanine. Here the CDR3 DNA is all that survives: 51 bases in frame from base 1. V lost 0 bases and J lost 5 bases; the stretch between them is 19 bases long. The germline V gene yields MNHNS for CDR1 and SASEGT for CDR2. About this clone itself: The clone's antigen remains unknown. No much larger clone is present one base from it, and per-base qualities are unavailable.

Library method: the immunoSEQ multiplex PCR assay. The multiplex PCR relied on a mix of 60 forward primers for TCR Vbeta segments and 13 reverse primers for TCR Jbeta segments. The CDR3 region of rearranged TCR beta genes was amplified from genomic DNA with a multiplex PCR assay. The amplified TCR beta libraries were sequenced on the Illumina HiSeq System as 87-base-pair reads. Turning to the authors' computational methods: A later analysis tallied 70 million to 100 million unique TCR beta chains across the 610 or so repertoires, and roughly 11 million of those chains were shared by two or more donors. Raw reads were error-corrected and collapsed into unique sequences with a nearest-neighbor algorithm that merged closely related sequences to remove PCR and sequencing errors. To assign V, D and J gene segments, CDR3 sequences were aligned to IMGT reference sequences. For a sequence to be retained, a match of at least six nucleotides to both a V gene segment and a J gene segment was required. Rearrangements were called productive when the CDR3 lacked stop codons and stayed in frame with V and J; all others were non-productive. Following IMGT convention, CDR3 was defined as the stretch from the second conserved V-encoded cysteine up to the conserved J-encoded phenylalanine. Sequences without an unambiguous match to a single V gene segment were excluded from the earlier analysis of about 640 of the donors. An earlier analysis of approximately 590 of the donors called V segments functional above 56.7% productive rearrangements and segregating when the between-donor standard deviation exceeded 5%. A statistical classification framework was developed to diagnose cytomegalovirus status using the catalog of TCR beta chain sequences. A later analysis assigned V and J genes by comparing TCR nucleotide sequences with IMGT/GENE-DB human TR gene sequences. The TCRdist pipeline was used in a later analysis to assign CDR3 sequences and most-parsimonious VDJ recombination scenarios. A later analysis defined each TCR beta chain by its CDR3 amino acid sequence plus V-gene family, and excluded reads lacking a unique V-gene family. A later analysis removed several hundred highly shared, low-generation-probability nucleotide sequences to deal with suspected cross-contamination and a sequencing artifact. For each public chain, a later analysis derived a clonal expansion index from normalized ranks of inferred template counts within each repertoire. In a later analysis, generation probabilities were computed using a VDJ recombination model fitted to out-of-frame rearrangements, and the results were checked against IGoR. Hypergeometric tests were used in a later analysis to score TCR-TCR, TCR-HLA and TCR-CMV co-occurrence, with a repertoire-size bias correction applied to the TCR pairs. A later analysis estimated false discovery rates by permuting HLA or CMV assignments 20 times. In a later analysis, co-occurring TCRs were grouped with DBSCAN, and TCRdist sequence similarity was added when clustering was performed within HLA-allele-positive subsets. Repertoires with fewer than 30,000 or more than 120,000 public chains, plus five repertoires with anomalous nucleotide sharing, were excluded from co-occurrence clustering. TCRdb re-hosts the immuneACCESS table, in-frame sequences only. Its copies lack some clones; in the studies checked, an unresolved V gene accounts for under half of them, and the cause for the rest is not known. For V, J and clone size, that table is used; D and trimming come from the DNA. Here the sample has 150,000 to 200,000 clones; roughly four fifths occur a single time. The ten top clones hold about 4% of the sample.

The cohort consisted of 600 to 700 healthy bone marrow donors. At the time of sampling, all cohort members were nominally healthy, though unrecorded immune exposures were likely present. The donor was CMV seropositive and belonged to the group of 250 to 300 seropositive cohort members. Each donor provided a peripheral blood sample, and peripheral blood mononuclear cells were used for TCR beta sequencing. Genomic DNA extraction from the blood cell samples was performed with the Qiagen DNeasy Blood Extraction Kit. This clonotype originated in a man aged 45-65 years in good health and CMV-seropositive. This chain is built from TRBV6-1 and TRBJ1-2; 6 matching bases give a weak D call of TRBD1. The sequenced sample consisted of PBMCs. The CDR3 corresponds to CASSEAQWGQGRYGYTF. The sequence in DNA is TGTGCCAGCAGTGAAGCCCAATGGGGGCAGGGTCGGTATGGCTACACCTTC.